Below are 5 T cell receptor beta chains sequenced from a single sample in a study of OX40 agonist ivuxolimab in advanced cancers. Sequencing used immunoSEQ multiplex PCR; TCRdb keeps in-frame clones, though not all of them. The sample carries 90,000 to 150,000 clones, 80% to 90% recorded once. Sequenced here: CD4+ or CD8+ T cells sorted from blood, sampled in a trial of the OX40 agonist ivuxolimab. These receptors came from an adult with an advanced solid tumor such as melanoma, head and neck, liver or kidney cancer.

J is TRBJ1-1 and V is TRBV5-1, with 9 bases that match TRBD1. CDR1 and CDR2 from the germline V gene are SGHRS and YFSETQ. The V segment lost 5 bases and the J segment 3 bases; nucleotides outside the gene matches: 5. The CDR3 runs 14 residues. Here the CDR3 reads CASRPRQGDTEAFF. In nucleotides, the CDR3 is TGCGCCAGCAGACCCCGACAGGGGGACACTGAAGCTTTCTTT.

V usage is TRBV27 and J usage is TRBJ2-5; D might be TRBD1 (5 bases). Trimming took 3 bases from V and 11 from J, leaving 16 bases between them. CDR1 is MNHEY and CDR2 is SMNVEV in the germline V gene (reference sequence). The CDR3 is 13 residues long. This chain's CDR3 is CASSFPRAPGQYF. CDR3 coding DNA: TGTGCCAGCAGTTTCCCACGGGCCCCAGGGCAGTACTTC.

The chain carries TRBV7-9 and TRBJ1-5; tentative D call: TRBD1 (6 bases). V was pared by 1 base and J by 4 bases, with 14 bases between. The CDR3 has 16 amino acids. Germline values: CDR1 SEHNR, CDR2 FQNEAQ (reference sequence). CDR3 region: CASSLVGGARNQPQHF. For the CDR3, the DNA is TGTGCCAGCAGCTTAGTGGGGGGCGCGAGGAATCAGCCCCAGCATTTT.

Turning to this clone: This CDR3 is missing its conserved last phenylalanine or tryptophan, likely due to a read error. V and J are TRBV7-2 and TRBJ1-2, with TRBD1 matching 8 bases. Losses at the gene ends were 5 bases for V and 3 bases for J; bases not matched to a gene: 2. The CDR3 totals 13 residues. The germline gives CDR1 SGHTA, CDR2 FQGNSA. The CDR3 loop is CASSKTGDYGYTL. As DNA, the CDR3 is TGTGCCAGCAGCAAGACAGGGGACTATGGCTACACCCTC.

The gene calls are TRBV25-1 and TRBJ1-1; D is ambiguous. CDR3 length equals 14 residues. The V end lost 2 bases, the J end lost 6 bases, and 13 bases lay between the germline ends. Per germline, CDR1 MGHDK and CDR2 SYGVNS. Here the CDR3 reads CASSEGGQMAEAFF. The DNA of the CDR3 is TGTGCCAGCAGTGAAGGTGGGCAAATGGCTGAAGCTTTCTTT.